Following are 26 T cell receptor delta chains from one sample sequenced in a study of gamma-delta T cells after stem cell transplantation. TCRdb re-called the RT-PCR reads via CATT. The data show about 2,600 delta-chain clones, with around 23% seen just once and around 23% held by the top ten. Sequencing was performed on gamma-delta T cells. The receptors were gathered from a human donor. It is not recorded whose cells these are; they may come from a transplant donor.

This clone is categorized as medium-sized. CDR3 protein: CACDTVGKGKYTDKLIF. The DNA for the CDR3 is TGTGCCTGTGACACCGTGGGGAAGGGGAAGTACACCGATAAACTCATCTTT. The chain is built from TRDV2 and TRDJ1; D may be TRDD3 (5 bases). V was shortened by 0 bases and J by 0 bases, with 16 bases between the two germline ends. CDR3 size: 17 residues. Germline V gene data show CDR1 as GEAIGNYY and CDR2 as EKD.

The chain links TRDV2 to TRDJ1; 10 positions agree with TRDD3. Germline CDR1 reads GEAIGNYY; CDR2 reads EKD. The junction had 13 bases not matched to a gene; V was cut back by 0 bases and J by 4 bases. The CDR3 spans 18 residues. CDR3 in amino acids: CACDTLVLGDGRSDKLIF. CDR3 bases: TGTGCCTGTGACACCCTCGTACTGGGGGATGGACGAAGCGATAAACTCATCTTT.

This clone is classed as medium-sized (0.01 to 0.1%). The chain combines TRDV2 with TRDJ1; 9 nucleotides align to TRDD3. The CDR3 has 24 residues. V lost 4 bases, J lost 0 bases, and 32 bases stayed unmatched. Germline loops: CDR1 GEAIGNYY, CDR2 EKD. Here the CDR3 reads CACESLPSGTGGHQPLSYTDKLIF. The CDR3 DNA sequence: TGTGCCTGTGAAAGCCTGCCTTCCGGGACTGGGGGACATCAACCCCTTTCGTACACCGATAAACTCATCTTT.

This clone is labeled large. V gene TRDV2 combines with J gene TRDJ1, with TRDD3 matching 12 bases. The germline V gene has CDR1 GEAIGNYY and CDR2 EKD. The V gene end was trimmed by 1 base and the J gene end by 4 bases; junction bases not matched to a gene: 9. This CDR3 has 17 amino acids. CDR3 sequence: CACDTLKLGDTDDKLIF. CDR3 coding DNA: TGTGCCTGTGACACGCTGAAACTGGGGGATACCGACGATAAACTCATCTTT.

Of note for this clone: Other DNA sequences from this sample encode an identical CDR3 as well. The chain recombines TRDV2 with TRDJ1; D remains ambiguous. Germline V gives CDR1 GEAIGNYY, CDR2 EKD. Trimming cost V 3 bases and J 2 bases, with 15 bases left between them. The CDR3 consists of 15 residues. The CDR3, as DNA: TGTGCCTGTGACGCTGTGCTGGCGAAAACCGATAAACTCATCTTT. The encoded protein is CACDAVLAKTDKLIF.

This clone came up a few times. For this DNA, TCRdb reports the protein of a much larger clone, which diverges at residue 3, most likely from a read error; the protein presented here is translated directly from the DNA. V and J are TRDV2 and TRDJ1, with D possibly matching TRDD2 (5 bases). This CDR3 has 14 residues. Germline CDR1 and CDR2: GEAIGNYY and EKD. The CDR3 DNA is TGTGCCTTTGACAACCTTCGTGGCCCCGATAAACTCATCTTT. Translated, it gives CAFDNLRGPDKLIF.

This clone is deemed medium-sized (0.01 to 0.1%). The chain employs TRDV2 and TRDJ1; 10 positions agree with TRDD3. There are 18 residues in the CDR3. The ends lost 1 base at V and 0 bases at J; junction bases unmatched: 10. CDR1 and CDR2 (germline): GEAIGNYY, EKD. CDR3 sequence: CACDTIRGIRPYTDKLIF. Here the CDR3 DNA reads TGTGCCTGTGACACGATCCGGGGGATACGCCCGTACACCGATAAACTCATCTTT.

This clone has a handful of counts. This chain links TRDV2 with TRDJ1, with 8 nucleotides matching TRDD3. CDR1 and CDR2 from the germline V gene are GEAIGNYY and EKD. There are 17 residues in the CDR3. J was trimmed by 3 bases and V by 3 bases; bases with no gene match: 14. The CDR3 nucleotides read TGTGCCTGTGACGCAGTACTGGGGATACTCGCTCCCGATAAACTCATCTTT. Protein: CACDAVLGILAPDKLIF.

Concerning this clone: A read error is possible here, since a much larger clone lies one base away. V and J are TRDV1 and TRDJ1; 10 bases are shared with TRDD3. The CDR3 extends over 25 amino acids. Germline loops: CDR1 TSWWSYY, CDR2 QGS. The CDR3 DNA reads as TGTTCTCTTGGGGAACTTGGTCTTCCTACAGTACTGGGGGATGGTACGGTAACGTATACCGATAAACTCATCTTT. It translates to CSLGELGLPTVLGDGTVTYTDKLIF.

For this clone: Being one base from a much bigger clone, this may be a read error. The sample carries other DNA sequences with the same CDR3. In DNA form, the CDR3 reads TGTGCCTGTGACACGGTTATTGGGTTAACTGGGGGATACCGAGGAGGCCCGTACACCGATAAACTCATCTTT. Translating gives CACDTVIGLTGGYRGGPYTDKLIF. V usage is TRDV2 and J usage is TRDJ1; the match to TRDD3 covers 12 bases. The CDR3 is 24 amino acids. The germline V gene encodes CDR1 GEAIGNYY and CDR2 EKD. Trimming removed 1 base from V and 0 bases from J; junction bases left unmatched: 26.

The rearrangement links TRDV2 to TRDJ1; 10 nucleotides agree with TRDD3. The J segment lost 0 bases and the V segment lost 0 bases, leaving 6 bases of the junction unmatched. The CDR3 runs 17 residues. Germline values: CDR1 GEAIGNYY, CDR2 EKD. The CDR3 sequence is CACDTILGDSYTDKLIF. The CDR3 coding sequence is TGTGCCTGTGACACCATACTGGGGGATTCCTACACCGATAAACTCATCTTT.

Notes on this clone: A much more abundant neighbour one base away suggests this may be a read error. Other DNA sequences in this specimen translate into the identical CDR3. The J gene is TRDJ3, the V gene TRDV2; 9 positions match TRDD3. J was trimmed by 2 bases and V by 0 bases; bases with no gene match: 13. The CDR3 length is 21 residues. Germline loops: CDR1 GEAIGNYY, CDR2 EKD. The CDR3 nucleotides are TGTGCCTGTGACACCTTATACTGGGGGAACCCCCCAACCTGGGACACCCGACAGATGTTTTTC. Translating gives CACDTLYWGNPPTWDTRQMFF.

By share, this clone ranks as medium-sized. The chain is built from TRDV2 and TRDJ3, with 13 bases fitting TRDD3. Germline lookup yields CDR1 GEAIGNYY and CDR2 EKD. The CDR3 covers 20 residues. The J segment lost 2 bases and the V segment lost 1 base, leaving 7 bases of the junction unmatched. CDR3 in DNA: TGTGCCTGTGACACTGTACTGGGGGATACGACGGCCTGGGACACCCGACAGATGTTTTTC. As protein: CACDTVLGDTTAWDTRQMFF.

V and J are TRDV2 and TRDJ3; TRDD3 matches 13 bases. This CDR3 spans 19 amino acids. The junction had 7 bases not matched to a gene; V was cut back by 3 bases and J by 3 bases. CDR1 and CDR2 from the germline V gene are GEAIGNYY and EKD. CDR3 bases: TGTGCCTGTGACCTTGTACTGGGGGATACGCTCTGGGACACCCGACAGATGTTTTTC. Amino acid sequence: CACDLVLGDTLWDTRQMFF.

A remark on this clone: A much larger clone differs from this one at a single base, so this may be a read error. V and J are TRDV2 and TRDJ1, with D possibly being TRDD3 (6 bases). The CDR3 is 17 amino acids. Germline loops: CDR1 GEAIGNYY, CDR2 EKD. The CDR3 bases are TGTGCCTGTGACACCGTGGGGGGAGCGCCGTACACCGATAAATTCATCTTT. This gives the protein CACDTVGGAPYTDKFIF.

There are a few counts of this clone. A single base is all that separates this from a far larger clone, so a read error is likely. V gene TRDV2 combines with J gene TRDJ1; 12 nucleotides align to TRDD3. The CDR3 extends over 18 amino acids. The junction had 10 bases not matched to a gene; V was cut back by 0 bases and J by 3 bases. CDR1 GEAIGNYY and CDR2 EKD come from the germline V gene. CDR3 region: CACDTLVLGDTGADKLIF. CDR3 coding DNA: TGTGCCTGTGACACCCTGGTACTGGGGGATACTGGCGCCGATAAACTCATCTTT.

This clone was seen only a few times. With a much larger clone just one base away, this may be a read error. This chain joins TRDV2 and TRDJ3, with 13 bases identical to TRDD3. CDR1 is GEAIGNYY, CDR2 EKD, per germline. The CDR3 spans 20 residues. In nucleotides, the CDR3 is TGTGCCTGTGACCCCCTACTGGGGGATACGCGGGGATGGGACACCCAACAGATGTTTTTC. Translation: CACDPLLGDTRGWDTQQMFF.

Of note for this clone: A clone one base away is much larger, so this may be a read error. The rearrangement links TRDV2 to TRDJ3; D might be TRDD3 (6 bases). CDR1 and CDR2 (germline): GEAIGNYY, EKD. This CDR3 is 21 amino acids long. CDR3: CACDTTESGTWGSWDTRQTFF. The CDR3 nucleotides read TGTGCCTGTGACACAACGGAGTCCGGGACTTGGGGGTCCTGGGACACCCGACAGACGTTTTTC.

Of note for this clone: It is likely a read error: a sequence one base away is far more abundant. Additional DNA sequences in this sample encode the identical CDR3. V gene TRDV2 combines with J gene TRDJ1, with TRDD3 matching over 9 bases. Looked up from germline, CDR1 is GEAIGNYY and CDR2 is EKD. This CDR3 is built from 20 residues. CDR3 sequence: CACDPLRTGGPDSYTDKLIF. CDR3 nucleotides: TGTGCCTGTGACCCTCTGAGGACTGGGGGACCCGACTCGTACACCGATAAACTCATCTTC.

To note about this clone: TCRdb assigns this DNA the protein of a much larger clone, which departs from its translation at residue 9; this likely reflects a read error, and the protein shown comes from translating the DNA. CDR3 sequence: CACDPWGTVTAQLFF. Here the CDR3 DNA reads TGTGCCTGTGACCCCTGGGGGACTGTGACAGCACAACTCTTCTTT. The chain carries TRDV2 and TRDJ2; 8 bases match TRDD3. This CDR3 region has 15 residues. Per the germline V gene, CDR1 is GEAIGNYY and CDR2 is EKD. The V and J ends lost 3 bases and 3 bases, in that order; junction bases with no gene match: 5.

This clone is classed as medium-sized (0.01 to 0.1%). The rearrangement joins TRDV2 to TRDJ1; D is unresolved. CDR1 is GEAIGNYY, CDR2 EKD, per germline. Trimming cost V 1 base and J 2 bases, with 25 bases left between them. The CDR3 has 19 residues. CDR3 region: CACDTLLTTPASGTDKLIF. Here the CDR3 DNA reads TGTGCCTGTGACACTTTACTGACAACCCCCGCCTCCGGGACCGATAAACTCATCTTT.

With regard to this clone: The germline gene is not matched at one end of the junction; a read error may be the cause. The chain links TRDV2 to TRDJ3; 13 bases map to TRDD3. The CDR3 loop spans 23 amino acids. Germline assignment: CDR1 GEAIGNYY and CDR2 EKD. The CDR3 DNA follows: TGTGCCTGTGACACCCTCGGGCCCCCCTTACTGGGGGATACGCCCTGGGACACCCGACAGCTGTTTTTC. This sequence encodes CACDTLGPPLLGDTPWDTRQLFF.

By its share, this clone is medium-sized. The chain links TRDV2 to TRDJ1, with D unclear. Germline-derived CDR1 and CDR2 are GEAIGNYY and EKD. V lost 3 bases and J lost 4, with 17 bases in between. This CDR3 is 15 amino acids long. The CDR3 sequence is CACDELIGNYDKLIF. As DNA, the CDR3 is TGTGCCTGTGACGAACTGATCGGGAATTACGATAAACTCATCTTT.

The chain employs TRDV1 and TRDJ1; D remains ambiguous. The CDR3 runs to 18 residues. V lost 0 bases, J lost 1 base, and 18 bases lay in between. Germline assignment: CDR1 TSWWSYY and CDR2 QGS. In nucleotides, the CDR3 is TGTGCTCTTGGGGAACTTCGTCTCCGCGCCCCGGGCACCGATAAACTCATCTTT. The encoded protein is CALGELRLRAPGTDKLIF.

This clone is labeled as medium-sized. CDR3 sequence: CACDESTGGYGSPSWDTRQMFF. The CDR3 DNA sequence: TGTGCCTGTGACGAAAGTACTGGGGGATACGGGAGCCCTTCCTGGGACACCCGACAGATGTTTTTC. V and J are TRDV2 and TRDJ3, with 13 nucleotides matching TRDD3. CDR1 and CDR2 (germline): GEAIGNYY, EKD. This CDR3 has 22 residues. V dropped 3 bases and J dropped 1; count of bases not matched to a gene: 14.

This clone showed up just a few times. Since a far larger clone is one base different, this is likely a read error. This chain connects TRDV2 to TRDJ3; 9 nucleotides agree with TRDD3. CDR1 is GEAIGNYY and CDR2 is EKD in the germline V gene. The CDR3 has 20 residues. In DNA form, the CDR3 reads TGTGCCTGTGACAACTTTTTAACTGGGGGAGGCTCCTGGGACACCCGACAGATGATTTTC. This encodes CACDNFLTGGGSWDTRQMIF.